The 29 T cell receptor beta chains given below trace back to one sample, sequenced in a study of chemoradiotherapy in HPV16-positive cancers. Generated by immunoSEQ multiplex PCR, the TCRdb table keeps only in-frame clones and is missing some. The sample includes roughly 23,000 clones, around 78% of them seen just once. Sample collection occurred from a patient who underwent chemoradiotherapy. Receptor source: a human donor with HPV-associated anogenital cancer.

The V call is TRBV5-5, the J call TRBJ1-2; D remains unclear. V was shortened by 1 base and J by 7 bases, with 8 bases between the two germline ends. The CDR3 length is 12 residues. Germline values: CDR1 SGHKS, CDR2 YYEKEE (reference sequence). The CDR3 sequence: CASSLNRFGYTF. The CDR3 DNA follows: TGTGCCAGCAGCTTGAACCGCTTTGGCTACACCTTC.

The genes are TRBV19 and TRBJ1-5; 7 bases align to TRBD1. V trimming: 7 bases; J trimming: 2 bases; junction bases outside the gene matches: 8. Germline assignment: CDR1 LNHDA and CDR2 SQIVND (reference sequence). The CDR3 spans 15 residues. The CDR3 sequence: CASTPTGLGNQPQHF. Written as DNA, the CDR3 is TGTGCCAGTACCCCGACAGGGCTTGGCAATCAGCCCCAGCATTTT.

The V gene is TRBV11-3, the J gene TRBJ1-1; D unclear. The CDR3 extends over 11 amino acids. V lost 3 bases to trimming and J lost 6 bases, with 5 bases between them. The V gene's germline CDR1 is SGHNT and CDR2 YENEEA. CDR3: CASSFRAEAFF. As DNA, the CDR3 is TGTGCCAGCAGCTTTCGCGCTGAAGCTTTCTTT.

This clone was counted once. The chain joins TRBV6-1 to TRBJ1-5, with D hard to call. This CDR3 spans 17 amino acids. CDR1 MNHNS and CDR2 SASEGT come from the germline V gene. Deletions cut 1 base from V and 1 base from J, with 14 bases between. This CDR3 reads CASSEGQFLGSNQPQHF. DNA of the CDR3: TGTGCCAGCAGTGAAGGGCAGTTTTTAGGGAGCAATCAGCCCCAGCATTTT.

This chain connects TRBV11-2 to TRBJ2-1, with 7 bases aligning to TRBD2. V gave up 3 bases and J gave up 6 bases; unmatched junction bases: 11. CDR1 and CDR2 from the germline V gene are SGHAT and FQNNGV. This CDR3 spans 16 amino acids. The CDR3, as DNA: TGTGCCAGCAGCTTCCACGGGGGGAGGGCCCTCAATGAGCAGTTCTTC. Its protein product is CASSFHGGRALNEQFF.

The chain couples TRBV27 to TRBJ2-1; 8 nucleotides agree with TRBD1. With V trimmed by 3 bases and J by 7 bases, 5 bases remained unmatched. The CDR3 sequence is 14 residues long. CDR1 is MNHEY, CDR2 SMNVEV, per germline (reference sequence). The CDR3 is CASSFSDRVNEQFF. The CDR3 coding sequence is TGTGCCAGCAGTTTCTCGGACAGGGTGAATGAGCAGTTCTTC.

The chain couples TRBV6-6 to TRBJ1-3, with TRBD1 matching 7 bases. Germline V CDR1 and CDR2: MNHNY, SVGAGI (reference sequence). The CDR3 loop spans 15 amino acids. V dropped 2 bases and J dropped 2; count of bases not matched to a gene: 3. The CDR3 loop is CASSYTTGTGNTIYF. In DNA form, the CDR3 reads TGTGCCAGCAGTTACACGACAGGGACTGGAAACACCATATATTTT.

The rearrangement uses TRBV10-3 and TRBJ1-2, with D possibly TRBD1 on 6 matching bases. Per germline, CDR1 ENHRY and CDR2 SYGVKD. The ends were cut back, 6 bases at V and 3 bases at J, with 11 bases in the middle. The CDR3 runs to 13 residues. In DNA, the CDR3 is TGTGCCATCAGGGGGGGCAGGGACTATGGCTACACCTTC. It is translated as CAIRGGRDYGYTF.

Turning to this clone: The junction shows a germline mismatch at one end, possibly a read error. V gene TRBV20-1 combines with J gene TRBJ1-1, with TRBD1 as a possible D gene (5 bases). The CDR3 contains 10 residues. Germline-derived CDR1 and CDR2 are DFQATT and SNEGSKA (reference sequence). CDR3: CGGVSYEAFF. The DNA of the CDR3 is TGTGGGGGAGTCAGTTACGAAGCTTTCTTT.

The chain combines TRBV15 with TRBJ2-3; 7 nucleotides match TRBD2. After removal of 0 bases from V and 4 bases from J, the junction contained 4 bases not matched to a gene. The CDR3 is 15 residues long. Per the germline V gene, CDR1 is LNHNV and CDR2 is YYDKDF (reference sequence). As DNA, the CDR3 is TGTGCCACCAGCAGAGATAGGGCGGGGGCAGATACGCAGTATTTT. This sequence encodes CATSRDRAGADTQYF.

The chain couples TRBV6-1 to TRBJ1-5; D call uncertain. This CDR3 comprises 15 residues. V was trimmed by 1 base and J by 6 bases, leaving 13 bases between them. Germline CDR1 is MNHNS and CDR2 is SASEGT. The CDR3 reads CASSEGSRPRQPQHF. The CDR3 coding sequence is TGTGCCAGCAGTGAAGGTTCGAGACCTCGTCAGCCCCAGCATTTT.

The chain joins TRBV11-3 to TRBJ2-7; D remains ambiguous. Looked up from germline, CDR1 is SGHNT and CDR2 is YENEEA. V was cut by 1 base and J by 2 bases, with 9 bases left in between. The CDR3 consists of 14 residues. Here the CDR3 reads CASSLGVGPYEQYF. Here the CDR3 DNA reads TGTGCCAGCAGCTTAGGAGTCGGTCCCTACGAGCAGTACTTC.

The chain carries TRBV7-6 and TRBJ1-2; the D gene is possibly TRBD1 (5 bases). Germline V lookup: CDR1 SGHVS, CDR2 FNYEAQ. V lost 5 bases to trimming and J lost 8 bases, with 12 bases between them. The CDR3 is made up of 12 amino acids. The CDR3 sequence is CASSAGLGGYTF. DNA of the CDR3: TGTGCCAGCAGCGCGGGACTTGGAGGCTACACCTTC.

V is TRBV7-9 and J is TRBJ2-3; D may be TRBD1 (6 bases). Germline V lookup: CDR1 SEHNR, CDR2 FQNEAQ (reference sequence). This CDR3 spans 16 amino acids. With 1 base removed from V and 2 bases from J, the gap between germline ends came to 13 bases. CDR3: CASSLVVGGLTDTQYF. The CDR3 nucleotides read TGTGCCAGCAGCTTAGTTGTTGGGGGCCTCACAGATACGCAGTATTTT.

The CDR3 is CASSLVGGRTDTQYF. DNA of the CDR3: TGTGCCAGCAGCTTAGTCGGTGGACGCACAGATACGCAGTATTTT. The gene calls are TRBV11-2 and TRBJ2-3, with no clear D. The germline gives CDR1 SGHAT, CDR2 FQNNGV. V lost 1 base to trimming and J lost 1 base, with 9 bases between them. This CDR3 spans 15 amino acids.

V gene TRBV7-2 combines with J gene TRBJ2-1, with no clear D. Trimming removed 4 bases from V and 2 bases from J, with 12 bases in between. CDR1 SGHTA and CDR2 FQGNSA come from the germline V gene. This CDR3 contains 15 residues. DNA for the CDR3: TGTGCCAGCAGCTCCCCACCGGGCCCCTACAATGAGCAGTTCTTC. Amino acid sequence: CASSSPPGPYNEQFF.

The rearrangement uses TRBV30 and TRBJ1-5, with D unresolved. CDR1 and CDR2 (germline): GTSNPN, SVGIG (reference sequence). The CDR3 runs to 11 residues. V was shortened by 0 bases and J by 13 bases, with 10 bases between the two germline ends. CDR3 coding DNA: TGTGCCTGGAGTGTTAAGGCAGAACAGCATTTT. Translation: CAWSVKAEQHF.

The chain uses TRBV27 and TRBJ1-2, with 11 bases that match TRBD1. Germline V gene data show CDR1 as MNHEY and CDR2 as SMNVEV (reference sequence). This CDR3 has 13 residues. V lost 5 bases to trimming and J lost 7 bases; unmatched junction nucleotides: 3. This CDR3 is CASSPGTGGGYTF. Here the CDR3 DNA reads TGTGCCAGCAGTCCCGGGACAGGGGGTGGCTACACCTTC.

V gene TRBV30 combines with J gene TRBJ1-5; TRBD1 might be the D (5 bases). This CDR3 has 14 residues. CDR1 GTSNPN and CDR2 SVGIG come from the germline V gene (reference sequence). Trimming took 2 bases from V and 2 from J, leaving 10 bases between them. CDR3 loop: CAWSLTDRNQPQHF. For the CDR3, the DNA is TGTGCCTGGAGTCTGACAGATCGCAATCAGCCCCAGCATTTT.

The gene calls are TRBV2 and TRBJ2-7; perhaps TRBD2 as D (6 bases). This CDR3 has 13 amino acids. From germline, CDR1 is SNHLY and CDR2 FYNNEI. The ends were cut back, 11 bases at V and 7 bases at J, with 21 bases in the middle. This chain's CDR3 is CAGGVGPGWEQYF. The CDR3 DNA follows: TGTGCCGGCGGGGTTGGACCAGGGTGGGAGCAGTACTTC.

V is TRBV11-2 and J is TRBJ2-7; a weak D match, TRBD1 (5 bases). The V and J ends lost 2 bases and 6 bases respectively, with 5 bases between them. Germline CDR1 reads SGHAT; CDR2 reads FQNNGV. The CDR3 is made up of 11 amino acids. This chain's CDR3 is CASSLRGEQYF. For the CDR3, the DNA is TGTGCCAGCAGCTTAAGGGGCGAGCAGTACTTC.

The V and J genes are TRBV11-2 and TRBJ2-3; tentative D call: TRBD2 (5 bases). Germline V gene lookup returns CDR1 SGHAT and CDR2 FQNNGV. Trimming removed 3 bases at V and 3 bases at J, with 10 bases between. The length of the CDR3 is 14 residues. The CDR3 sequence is CASSFGVLTDTQYF. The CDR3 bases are TGTGCCAGCAGCTTCGGGGTTCTGACAGATACGCAGTATTTT. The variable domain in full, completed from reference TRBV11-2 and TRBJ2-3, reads EAGVAQSPRYKIIEKRQSVAFWCNPISGHATLYWYQQILGQGPKLLIQFQNNGVVDDSQLPKDRFSAERLKGVDSTLKIQPAKLEDSAVYLCASSFGVLTDTQYFGPGTRLTVL.

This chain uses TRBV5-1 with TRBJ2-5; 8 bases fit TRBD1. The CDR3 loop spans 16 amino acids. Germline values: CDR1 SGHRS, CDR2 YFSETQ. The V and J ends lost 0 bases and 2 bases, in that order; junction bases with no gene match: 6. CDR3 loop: CASSLGQGIGQETQYF. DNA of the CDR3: TGCGCCAGCAGCTTGGGACAGGGGATCGGGCAAGAGACCCAGTACTTC.

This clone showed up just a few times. The CDR3 DNA reads as TGTGCCAGTAAGGAACAGGGCAATAGCAATCAGCCCCAGCATTTT. Protein product: CASKEQGNSNQPQHF. This chain connects TRBV19 to TRBJ1-5, with D maybe TRBD1 (6 bases). V lost 7 bases and J lost 0, with 13 bases in between. The CDR3 has 15 amino acids. Germline lookup yields CDR1 LNHDA and CDR2 SQIVND (reference sequence).

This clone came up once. The CDR3 here is CASNARAPADYTF. The CDR3 coding sequence is TGTGCCAGCAACGCGAGGGCCCCTGCCGACTACACCTTC. The gene calls are TRBV6-1 and TRBJ1-2, with unresolved D. V was cut by 7 bases and J by 10 bases, with 19 bases left in between. The CDR3 is 13 amino acids. Germline values: CDR1 MNHNS, CDR2 SASEGT.

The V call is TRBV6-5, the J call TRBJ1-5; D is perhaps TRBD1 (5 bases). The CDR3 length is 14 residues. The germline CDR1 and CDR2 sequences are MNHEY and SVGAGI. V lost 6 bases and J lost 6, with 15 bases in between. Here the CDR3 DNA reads TGTGCCAGCAGATCCTCAGGGTTAAGTCAGCCCCAGCATTTT. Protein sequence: CASRSSGLSQPQHF.

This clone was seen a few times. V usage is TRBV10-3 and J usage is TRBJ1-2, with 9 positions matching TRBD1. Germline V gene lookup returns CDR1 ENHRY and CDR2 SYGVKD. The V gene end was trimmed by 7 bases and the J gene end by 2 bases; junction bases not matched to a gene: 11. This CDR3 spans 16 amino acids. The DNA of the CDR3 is TGTGCCATCACTGGAGGTCCCGGGACAGGGAACTATGGCTACACCTTC. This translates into CAITGGPGTGNYGYTF.

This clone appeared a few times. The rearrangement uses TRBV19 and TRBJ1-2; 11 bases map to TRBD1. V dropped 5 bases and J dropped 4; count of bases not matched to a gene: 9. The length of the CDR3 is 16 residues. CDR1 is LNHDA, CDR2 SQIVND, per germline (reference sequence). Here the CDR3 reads CASSLGQGAVAYGYTF. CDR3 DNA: TGTGCCAGTAGTCTCGGACAGGGGGCGGTGGCCTATGGCTACACCTTC.

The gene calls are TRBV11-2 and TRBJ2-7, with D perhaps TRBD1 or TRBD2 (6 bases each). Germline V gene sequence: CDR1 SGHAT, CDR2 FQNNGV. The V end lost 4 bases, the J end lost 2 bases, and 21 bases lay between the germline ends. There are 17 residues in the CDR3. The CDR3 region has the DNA TGTGCCAGCAGCTCCGAGGGGGGAAGGACGAATACCTACGAGCAGTACTTC. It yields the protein CASSSEGGRTNTYEQYF.